The source of this T cell receptor beta chain is a study of cytomegalovirus exposure and HLA in healthy donors. Regarding this clone: Its antigen is still unknown.

Study-level points and caveats: Several of the most significant clusters appeared linked to common viral pathogens, based on a later analysis. In a later analysis, a genetic analysis reported fewer productive-TCR N-insertions in an Asian-associated ancestry cluster than the cohort average.

The PCR employed 60 Vbeta primers together with 13 Jbeta primers. Produced via immunoSEQ multiplex PCR; TCRdb's table is partial and in-frame only. The repertoire holds about 160,000 clones, with 60% to 75% as singletons. The CDR3 extends over 14 amino acids. Deletions cut 4 bases from V and 0 bases from J, with 7 bases between. CDR1 ENHRY and CDR2 SYGVKD come from the germline V gene. The chain is built from TRBV10-3 and TRBJ1-3; no clear D gene. Input material: PBMCs. The clonotype was recovered from a woman aged 45-59 years in good health and CMV-seropositive. The CDR3 region is CAISGQVSGNTIYF. The CDR3 DNA follows: TGTGCCATCAGTGGGCAGGTCTCTGGAAACACCATATATTTT.